Listed below are T cell receptor beta chains from one sample, sequenced in a study of OX40 agonist ivuxolimab in advanced cancers. Method: immunoSEQ multiplex PCR; TCRdb's copy keeps in-frame clones and lacks some. The sample consists of roughly 80,000 clones, roughly 80% of them appearing once. The source material was CD4+ or CD8+ T cells sorted from blood, sampled in a trial of the OX40 agonist ivuxolimab. The receptors come from an adult with an advanced solid tumor such as melanoma, head and neck, liver or kidney cancer. Each CDR3 is given with its conserved first and last residue. The D gene is left open where the match is weak. Some rows have no size entry. The others give once, few or many, or a class for an expanded clone.

size,J,V,D,DNA,CDR3
NA,TRBJ1-2,TRBV2,TRBD1,TGTGCCAGCAGTACAGGGGGCGTCTATGGCTACACCTTC,CASSTGGVYGYTF
NA,TRBJ1-1,TRBV2,NA,TGTGCCAGCAGCGCCACGACGAACACTGAAGCTTTCTTT,CASSATTNTEAFF
NA,TRBJ1-5,TRBV6-5,NA,TGTGCCAGCAGTGTAGGGCTCGTAGGTCAGCCCCAGCATTTT,CASSVGLVGQPQHF
once,TRBJ2-3,TRBV28,NA,TGTGCCAGCAGTTTTATTGGCGATACGCAGTATTTT,CASSFIGDTQYF
NA,TRBJ1-1,TRBV28,TRBD1,TGTGCCATCGTTCCCCACAGGGGTTACACTGAAGCTTTCTTT,CAIVPHRGYTEAFF
NA,TRBJ1-5,TRBV30,TRBD1,TGTGCCTGGAGTGTACGGGGAAGGGGGCTTTTGAATCAGCCCCAGCATTTT,CAWSVRGRGLLNQPQHF
NA,TRBJ2-3,TRBV25-1,NA,TGTGCCAGCAGCCGCCAATCCGCGGATACGCAGTATTTT,CASSRQSADTQYF
NA,TRBJ1-1,TRBV4-2,NA,TGTGCCAGCAGCCCCGGCGGGGAGAACACTGAAGCTTTCTTT,CASSPGGENTEAFF
NA,TRBJ1-6,TRBV9,NA,TGTGCCAGCAGCGTCGGGGGAATGGATAATTCACCCCTCCACTTT,CASSVGGMDNSPLHF
few,TRBJ2-3,TRBV9,TRBD2,TGTGCCAGCAGCGCGGGACTAGCGGGGGTGGATACGCAGTATTTT,CASSAGLAGVDTQYF
NA,TRBJ1-1,TRBV4-2,NA,TGTGCCAGCAGCCAAGAGCGGGGGACTGAAGCTTTCTTT,CASSQERGTEAFF
NA,TRBJ2-2,TRBV5-1,TRBD2,TGCGCCAGCAAAATGAGGGCGGGGGAGACCGGGGAGCTGTTTTTT,CASKMRAGETGELFF
NA,TRBJ2-7,TRBV5-5,NA,TGTGCCAGCAGCTTGGATCGTGGCGAGCAGTACTTC,CASSLDRGEQYF
NA,TRBJ1-4,TRBV18,NA,TGTGCCAGCTCACTTCAGGTGGATGAAAAACTGTTTTTT,CASSLQVDEKLFF
NA,TRBJ1-6,TRBV2,TRBD1,TGTGCCAGCCGGGGGGGACAGGGAATTCGTAATTCACCCCTCCACTTT,CASRGGQGIRNSPLHF
NA,TRBJ1-2,TRBV6-5,NA,TGTGCCAGCAGTTACTGGGGCAGGGGAAACTATGGCTACACCTTC,CASSYWGRGNYGYTF